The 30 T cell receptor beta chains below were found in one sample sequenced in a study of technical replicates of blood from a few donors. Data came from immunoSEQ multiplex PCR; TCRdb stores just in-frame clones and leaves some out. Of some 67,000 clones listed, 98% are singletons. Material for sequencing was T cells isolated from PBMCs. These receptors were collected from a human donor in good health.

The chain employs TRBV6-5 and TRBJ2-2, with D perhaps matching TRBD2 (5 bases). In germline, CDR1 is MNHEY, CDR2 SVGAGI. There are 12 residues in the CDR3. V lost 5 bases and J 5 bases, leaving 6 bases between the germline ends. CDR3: CASSRRTGELFF. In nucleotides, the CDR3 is TGTGCCAGCAGTCGGAGGACCGGGGAGCTGTTTTTT.

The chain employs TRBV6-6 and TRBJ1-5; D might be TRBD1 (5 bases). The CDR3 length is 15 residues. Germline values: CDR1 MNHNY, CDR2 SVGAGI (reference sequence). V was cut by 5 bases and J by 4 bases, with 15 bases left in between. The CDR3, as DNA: TGTGCCAGCAGTATCGGACAACTCACTAATCAGCCCCAGCATTTT. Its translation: CASSIGQLTNQPQHF.

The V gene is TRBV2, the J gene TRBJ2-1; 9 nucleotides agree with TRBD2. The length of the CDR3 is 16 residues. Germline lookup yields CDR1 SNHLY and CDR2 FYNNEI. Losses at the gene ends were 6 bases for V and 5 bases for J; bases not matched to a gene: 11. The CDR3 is CASSPTRAGGNNEQFF. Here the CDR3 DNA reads TGTGCCAGCAGCCCAACCCGGGCGGGAGGGAACAATGAGCAGTTCTTC.

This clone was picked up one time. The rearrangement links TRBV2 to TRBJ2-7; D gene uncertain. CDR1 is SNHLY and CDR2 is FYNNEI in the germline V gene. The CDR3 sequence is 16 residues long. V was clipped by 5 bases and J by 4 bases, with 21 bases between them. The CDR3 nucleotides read TGTGCCAGCAGTACGGAAGATAGCTTTTCTGTATACGAGCAGTACTTC. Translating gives CASSTEDSFSVYEQYF.

CDR3 protein: CASSDRGGQGLNTEAFF. CDR3 bases: TGTGCCAGCAGCGACAGAGGGGGACAGGGGTTGAACACTGAAGCTTTCTTT. This sequence joins TRBV9 and TRBJ1-1, with 10 bases matching TRBD1. The junction had 8 bases not matched to a gene; V was cut back by 3 bases and J by 0 bases. The germline V gene has CDR1 SGDLS and CDR2 YYNGEE. CDR3 size: 17 residues.

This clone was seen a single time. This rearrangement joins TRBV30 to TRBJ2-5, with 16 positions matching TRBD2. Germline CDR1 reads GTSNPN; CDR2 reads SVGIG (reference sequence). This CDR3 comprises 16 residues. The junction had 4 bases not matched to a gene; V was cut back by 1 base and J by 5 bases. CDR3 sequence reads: CAWSGGLAGGPETQYF. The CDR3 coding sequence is TGTGCCTGGAGTGGGGGACTAGCGGGGGGGCCGGAGACCCAGTACTTC.

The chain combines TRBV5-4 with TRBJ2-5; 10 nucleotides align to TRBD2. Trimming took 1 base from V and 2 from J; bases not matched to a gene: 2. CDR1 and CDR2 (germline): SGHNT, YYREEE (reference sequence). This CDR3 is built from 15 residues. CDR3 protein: CASSLTSGEQETQYF. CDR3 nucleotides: TGTGCCAGCAGCTTGACTAGCGGGGAACAAGAGACCCAGTACTTC.

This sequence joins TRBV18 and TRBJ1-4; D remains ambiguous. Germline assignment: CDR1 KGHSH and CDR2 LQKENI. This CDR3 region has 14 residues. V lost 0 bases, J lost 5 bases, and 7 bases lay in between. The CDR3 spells CASSPPTLNEKLFF. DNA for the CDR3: TGTGCCAGCTCACCACCGACACTGAATGAAAAACTGTTTTTT.

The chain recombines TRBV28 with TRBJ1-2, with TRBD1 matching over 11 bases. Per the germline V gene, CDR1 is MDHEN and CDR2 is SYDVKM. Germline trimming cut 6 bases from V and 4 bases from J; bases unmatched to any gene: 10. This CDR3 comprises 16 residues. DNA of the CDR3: TGTGCCAGCAGGCTAGGACAGGGGGCGATCGTCTATGGCTACACCTTC. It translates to CASRLGQGAIVYGYTF.

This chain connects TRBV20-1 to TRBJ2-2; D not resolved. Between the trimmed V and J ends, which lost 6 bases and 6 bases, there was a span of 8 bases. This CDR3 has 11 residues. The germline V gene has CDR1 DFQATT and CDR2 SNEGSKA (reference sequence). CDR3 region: CSASVPGELFF. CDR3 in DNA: TGCAGTGCCTCAGTCCCCGGGGAGCTGTTTTTT.

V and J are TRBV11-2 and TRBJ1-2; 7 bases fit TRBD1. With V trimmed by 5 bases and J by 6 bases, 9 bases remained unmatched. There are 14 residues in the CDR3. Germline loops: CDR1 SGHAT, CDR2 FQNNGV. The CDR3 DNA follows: TGTGCCAGCAGCAGCATCAGGGACAGTAATGGCTACACCTTC. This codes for CASSSIRDSNGYTF.

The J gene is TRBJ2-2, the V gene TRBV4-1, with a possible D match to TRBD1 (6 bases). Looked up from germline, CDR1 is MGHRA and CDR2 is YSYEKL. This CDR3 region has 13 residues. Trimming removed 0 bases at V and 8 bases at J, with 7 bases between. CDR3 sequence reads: CASSQDGTGELFF. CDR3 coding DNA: TGCGCCAGCAGCCAAGATGGGACAGGGGAGCTGTTTTTT.

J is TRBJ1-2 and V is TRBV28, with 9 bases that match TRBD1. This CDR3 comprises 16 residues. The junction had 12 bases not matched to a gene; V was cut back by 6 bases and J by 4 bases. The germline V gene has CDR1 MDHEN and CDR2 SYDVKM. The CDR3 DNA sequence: TGTGCCAGCAGGGCCCCGGGACAGGGTTCTTCCTATGGCTACACCTTC. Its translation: CASRAPGQGSSYGYTF.

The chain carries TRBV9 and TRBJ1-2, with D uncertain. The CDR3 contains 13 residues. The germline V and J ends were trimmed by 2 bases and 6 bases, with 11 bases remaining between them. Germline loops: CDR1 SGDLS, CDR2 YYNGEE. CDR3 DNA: TGTGCCAGCAGCGTCTCGCAGAGGGATGGCTACACCTTC. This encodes CASSVSQRDGYTF.

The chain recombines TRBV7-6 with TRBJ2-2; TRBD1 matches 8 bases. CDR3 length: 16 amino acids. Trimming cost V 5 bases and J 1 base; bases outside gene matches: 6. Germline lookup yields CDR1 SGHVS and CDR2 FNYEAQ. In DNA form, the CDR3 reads TGTGCCAGCAGCCGCAGACAGGGGAAGAACACCGGGGAGCTGTTTTTT. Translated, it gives CASSRRQGKNTGELFF.

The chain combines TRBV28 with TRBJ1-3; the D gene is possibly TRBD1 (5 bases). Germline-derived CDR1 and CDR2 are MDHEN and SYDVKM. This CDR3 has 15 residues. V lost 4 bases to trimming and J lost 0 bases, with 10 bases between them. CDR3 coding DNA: TGTGCCAGCAGTTCAAGGGGCCCCTCTGGAAACACCATATATTTT. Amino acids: CASSSRGPSGNTIYF.

The CDR3 region is CAISGSYRGLLLEQYF. The CDR3 DNA sequence: TGTGCCATCAGTGGGTCCTACAGGGGCCTTCTTCTCGAGCAGTACTTC. The V and J genes are TRBV10-3 and TRBJ2-7; the match to TRBD1 covers 7 bases. The CDR3 is 16 residues long. Germline V gene sequence: CDR1 ENHRY, CDR2 SYGVKD. Trimming took 4 bases from V and 6 from J; bases not matched to a gene: 15.

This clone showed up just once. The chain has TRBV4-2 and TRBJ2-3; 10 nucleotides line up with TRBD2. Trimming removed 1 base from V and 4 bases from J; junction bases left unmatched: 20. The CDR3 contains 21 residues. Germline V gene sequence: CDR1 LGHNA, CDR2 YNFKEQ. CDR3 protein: CASSQAGLAAFIGTHSDTQYF. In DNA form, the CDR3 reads TGTGCCAGCAGCCAAGCCGGACTAGCGGCCTTCATCGGTACACACTCAGATACGCAGTATTTT.

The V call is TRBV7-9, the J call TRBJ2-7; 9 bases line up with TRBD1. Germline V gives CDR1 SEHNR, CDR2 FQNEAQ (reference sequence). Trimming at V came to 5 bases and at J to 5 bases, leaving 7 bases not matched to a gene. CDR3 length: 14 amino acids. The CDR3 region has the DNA TGTGCCAGCAGCCTCGCGGGACAGGGCCACGAGCAGTACTTC. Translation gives CASSLAGQGHEQYF.

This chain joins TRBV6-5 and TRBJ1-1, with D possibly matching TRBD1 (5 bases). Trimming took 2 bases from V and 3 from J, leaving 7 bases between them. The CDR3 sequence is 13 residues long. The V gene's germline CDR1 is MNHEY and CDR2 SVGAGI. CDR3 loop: CASSYRGDTEAFF. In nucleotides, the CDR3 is TGTGCCAGCAGTTACAGGGGTGACACTGAAGCTTTCTTT.

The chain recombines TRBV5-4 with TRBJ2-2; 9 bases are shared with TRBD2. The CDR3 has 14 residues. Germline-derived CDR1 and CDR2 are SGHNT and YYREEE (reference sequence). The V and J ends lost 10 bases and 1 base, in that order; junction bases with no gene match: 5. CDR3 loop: CALSLAGNTGELFF. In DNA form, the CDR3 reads TGTGCCCTATCACTAGCGGGGAACACCGGGGAGCTGTTTTTT.

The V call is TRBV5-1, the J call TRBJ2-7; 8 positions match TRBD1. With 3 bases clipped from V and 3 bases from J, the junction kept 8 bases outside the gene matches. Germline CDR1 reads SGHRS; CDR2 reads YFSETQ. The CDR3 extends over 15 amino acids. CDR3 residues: CASSSDPGTGYEQYF. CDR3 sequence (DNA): TGCGCCAGCAGCTCCGATCCCGGGACAGGCTACGAGCAGTACTTC.

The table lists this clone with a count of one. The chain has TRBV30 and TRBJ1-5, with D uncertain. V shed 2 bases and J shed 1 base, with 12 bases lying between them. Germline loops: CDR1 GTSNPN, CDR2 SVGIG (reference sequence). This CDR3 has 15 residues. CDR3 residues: CAWSLPGRSNQPQHF. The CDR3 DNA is TGTGCCTGGAGTCTCCCGGGGAGAAGCAATCAGCCCCAGCATTTT. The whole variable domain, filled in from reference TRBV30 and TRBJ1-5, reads SQTIHQWPATLVQPVGSPLSLECTVEGTSNPNLYWYRQAAGRGLQLLFYSVGIGQISSEVPQNLSASRPQDRQFILSSKKLLLSDSGFYLCAWSLPGRSNQPQHFGDGTRLSIL.

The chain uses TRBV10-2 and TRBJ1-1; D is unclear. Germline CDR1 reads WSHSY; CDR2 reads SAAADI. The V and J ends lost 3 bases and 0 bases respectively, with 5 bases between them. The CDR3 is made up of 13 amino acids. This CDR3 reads CASSDRMNTEAFF. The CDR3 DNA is TGCGCCAGCAGTGACCGTATGAACACTGAAGCTTTCTTT.

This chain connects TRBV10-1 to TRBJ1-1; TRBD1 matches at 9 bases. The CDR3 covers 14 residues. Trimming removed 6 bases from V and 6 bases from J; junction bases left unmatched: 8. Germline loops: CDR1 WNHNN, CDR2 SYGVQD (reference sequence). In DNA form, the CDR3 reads TGCGCCAGCAGCCTGTGGGGACAGGGAGCTGAAGCTTTCTTT. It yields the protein CASSLWGQGAEAFF.

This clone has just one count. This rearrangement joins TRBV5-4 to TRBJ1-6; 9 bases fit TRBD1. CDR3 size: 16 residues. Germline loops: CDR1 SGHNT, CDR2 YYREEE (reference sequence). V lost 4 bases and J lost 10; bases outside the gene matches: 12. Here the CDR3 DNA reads TGTGCCAGCAGCGCCACAGGGGGCGCAGTTCGATCACCCCTCCACTTT. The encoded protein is CASSATGGAVRSPLHF.

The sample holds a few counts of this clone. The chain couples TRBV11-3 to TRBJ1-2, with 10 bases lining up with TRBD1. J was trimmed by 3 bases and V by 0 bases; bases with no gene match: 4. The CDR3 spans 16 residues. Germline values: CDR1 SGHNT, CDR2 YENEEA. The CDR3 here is CASSLEKTGGDYGYTF. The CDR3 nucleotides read TGTGCCAGCAGCTTAGAAAAGACAGGGGGCGACTATGGCTACACCTTC. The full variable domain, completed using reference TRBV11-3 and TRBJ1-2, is EAGVVQSPRYKIIEKKQPVAFWCNPISGHNTLYWYLQNLGQGPELLIRYENEEAVDDSQLPKDRFSAERLKGVDSTLKIQPAELGDSAVYLCASSLEKTGGDYGYTFGSGTRLTVV.

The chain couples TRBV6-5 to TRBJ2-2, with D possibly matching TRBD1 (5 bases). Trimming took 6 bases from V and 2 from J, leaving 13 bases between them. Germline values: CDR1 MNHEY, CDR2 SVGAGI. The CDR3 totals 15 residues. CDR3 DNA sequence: TGTGCCAGCAGCCGGAGAGACAGCAACACCGGGGAGCTGTTTTTT. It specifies CASSRRDSNTGELFF.

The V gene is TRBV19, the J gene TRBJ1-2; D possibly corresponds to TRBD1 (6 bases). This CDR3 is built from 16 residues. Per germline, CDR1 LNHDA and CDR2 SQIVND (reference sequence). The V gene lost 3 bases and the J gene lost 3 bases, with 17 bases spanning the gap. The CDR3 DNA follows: TGTGCCAGTAGTATCCGGGACACCTCCACGTACTATGGCTACACCTTC. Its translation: CASSIRDTSTYYGYTF.

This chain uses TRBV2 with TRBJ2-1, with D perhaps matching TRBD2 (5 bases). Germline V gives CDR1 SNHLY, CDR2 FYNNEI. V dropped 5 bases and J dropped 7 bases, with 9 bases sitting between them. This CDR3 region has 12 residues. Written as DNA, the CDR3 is TGTGCCAGCAGTCTTCTAGCAAATGAGCAGTTCTTC. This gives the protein CASSLLANEQFF.